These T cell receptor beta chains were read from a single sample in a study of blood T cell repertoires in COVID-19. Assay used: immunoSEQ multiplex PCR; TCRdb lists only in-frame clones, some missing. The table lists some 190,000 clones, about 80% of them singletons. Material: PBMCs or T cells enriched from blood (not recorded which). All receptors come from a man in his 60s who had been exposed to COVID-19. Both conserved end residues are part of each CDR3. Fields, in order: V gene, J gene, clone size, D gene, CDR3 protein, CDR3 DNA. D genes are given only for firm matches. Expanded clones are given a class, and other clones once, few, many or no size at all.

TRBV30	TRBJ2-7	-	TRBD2	CAWIPGGTGEQYF	TGTGCCTGGATTCCCGGGGGGACGGGCGAGCAGTACTTC
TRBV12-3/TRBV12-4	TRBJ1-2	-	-	CASSLLGASGYTF	TGTGCCAGCAGTTTATTGGGGGCCAGTGGCTACACCTTC
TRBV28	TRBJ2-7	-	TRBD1	CASRASGTGGYEQYF	TGTGCCAGCAGAGCTTCCGGGACAGGGGGCTACGAGCAGTACTTC
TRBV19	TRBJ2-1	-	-	CASRPDRSSYNEQFF	TGTGCCAGTAGGCCCGACAGAAGCTCCTACAATGAGCAGTTCTTC
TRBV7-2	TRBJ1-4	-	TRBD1	CASSLTGGAVGEKLFF	TGTGCCAGCAGTTTAACAGGGGGCGCGGTAGGTGAAAAACTGTTTTTT
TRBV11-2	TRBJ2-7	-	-	CASSSPKTGTAPVEQYF	TGTGCCAGCAGTTCTCCCAAGACCGGGACTGCGCCCGTCGAGCAGTACTTC
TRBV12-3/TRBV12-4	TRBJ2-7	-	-	CASSLGLAYEQYF	TGTGCCAGCAGTTTAGGGCTAGCCTACGAGCAGTACTTC
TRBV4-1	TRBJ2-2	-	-	CASSQVRTGELFF	TGCGCCAGCAGCCAAGTGAGGACCGGGGAGCTGTTTTTT
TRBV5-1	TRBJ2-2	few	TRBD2	CASSHSGRNTGELFF	TGCGCCAGCAGCCATAGCGGGAGGAACACCGGGGAGCTGTTTTTT
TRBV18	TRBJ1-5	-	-	CASSPRNTGSNQPQHF	TGTGCCAGCTCACCACGGAATACAGGGAGCAATCAGCCCCAGCATTTT
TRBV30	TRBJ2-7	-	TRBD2	CAWSALAGAGEQYF	TGTGCCTGGAGTGCGCTAGCGGGAGCCGGCGAGCAGTACTTC
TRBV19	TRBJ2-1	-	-	CASSIVGGTYNEQFF	TGTGCCAGTAGTATAGTGGGCGGGACCTACAATGAGCAGTTCTTC
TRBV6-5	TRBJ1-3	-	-	CASEEYTIYF	TGTGCCAGTGAGGAGTACACCATATATTTT
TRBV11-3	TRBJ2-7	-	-	CASSLMSRGNEQYF	TGTGCCAGCAGCTTAATGAGCAGGGGAAACGAGCAGTACTTC
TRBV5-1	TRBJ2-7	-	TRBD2	CASSYTSGSSYEQYF	TGCGCCAGCAGCTACACTAGCGGTAGCTCCTACGAGCAGTACTTC
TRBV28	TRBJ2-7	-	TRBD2	CASSHRAGGPGSYEQYF	TGTGCCAGCAGCCACCGTGCGGGAGGGCCGGGCTCCTACGAGCAGTACTTC
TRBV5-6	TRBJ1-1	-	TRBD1	CASSAGTGAPNTEAFF	TGTGCCAGCAGCGCCGGGACAGGGGCGCCGAACACTGAAGCTTTCTTT
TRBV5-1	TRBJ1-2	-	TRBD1	CASSAHPSGTGGRKLFGYTF	TGCGCCAGCAGCGCCCACCCCTCCGGGACAGGGGGCCGGAAGCTATTTGGCTACACCTTC
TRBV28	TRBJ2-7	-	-	CASSLFSRDEQYF	TGTGCCAGCAGTTTATTCTCCCGGGACGAGCAGTACTTC
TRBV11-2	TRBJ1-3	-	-	CASSLDWARGDGNTIYF	TGTGCCAGCAGCTTAGATTGGGCCAGGGGAGATGGAAACACCATATATTTT
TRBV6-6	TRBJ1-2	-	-	CASSRSMLADYGYTF	TGTGCCAGCAGTCGATCCATGCTGGCGGACTATGGCTACACCTTC
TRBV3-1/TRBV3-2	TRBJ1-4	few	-	CASSLLAGNTNEKLFF	TGTGCCAGCAGCCTACTAGCCGGGAACACTAATGAAAAACTGTTTTTT
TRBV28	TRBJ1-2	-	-	CASSLQGTYGYTF	TGTGCCAGCAGTTTACAGGGTACCTATGGCTACACCTTC
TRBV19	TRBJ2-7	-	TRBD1	CASSPGTGDNEQYF	TGTGCCAGTAGTCCCGGGACAGGGGACAACGAGCAGTACTTC
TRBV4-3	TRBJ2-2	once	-	CASSQVGLRWAGELFF	TGCGCCAGCAGCCAAGTGGGTTTGCGGTGGGCCGGGGAGCTGTTTTTT
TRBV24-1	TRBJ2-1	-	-	CATSDLRGPGGGFEQFF	TGTGCCACCAGTGATTTGAGAGGGCCAGGCGGTGGTTTTGAGCAGTTCTTC
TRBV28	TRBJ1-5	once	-	CASSFPKQGLVSNQPQHF	TGTGCCAGCAGTTTCCCCAAGCAGGGTCTAGTGAGCAATCAGCCCCAGCATTTT
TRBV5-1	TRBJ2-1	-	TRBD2	CASSLVSGRVYNEQFF	TGCGCCAGCAGCTTGGTTAGCGGGAGGGTTTACAATGAGCAGTTCTTC
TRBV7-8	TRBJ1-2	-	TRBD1	CASSQTGDAYGYTF	TGTGCCAGCAGTCAAACAGGGGACGCGTATGGCTACACCTTC
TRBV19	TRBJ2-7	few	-	CASRPAGQLAVEQYF	TGTGCCAGTAGACCCGCTGGACAGCTAGCGGTCGAGCAGTACTTC
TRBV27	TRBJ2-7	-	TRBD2	CASSWTTSGPYEQYF	TGTGCCAGCAGTTGGACGACTAGCGGGCCCTACGAGCAGTACTTC
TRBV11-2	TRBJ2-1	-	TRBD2	CASSRQAGTSGRLYNEQFF	TGTGCCAGCAGTCGACAGGCCGGGACTAGCGGGAGGTTGTACAATGAGCAGTTCTTC
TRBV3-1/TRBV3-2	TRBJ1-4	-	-	CASSQDGAAGTSSWKLFF	TGTGCCAGCAGCCAAGATGGAGCTGCCGGAACTTCCAGCTGGAAACTGTTTTTT
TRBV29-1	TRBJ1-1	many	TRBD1	CSVETRGLTEAFF	TGCAGCGTTGAAACCAGGGGGCTCACTGAAGCTTTCTTT
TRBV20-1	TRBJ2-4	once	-	CSARRSDIQYF	TGCAGTGCTAGGAGATCCGACATTCAGTACTTC
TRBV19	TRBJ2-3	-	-	CASSTGRGIVDTQYF	TGTGCCAGTAGTACAGGCCGAGGGATAGTGGATACGCAGTATTTT
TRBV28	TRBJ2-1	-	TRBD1	CAGRDSSYNEQFF	TGTGCCGGCCGGGACAGCTCCTACAATGAGCAGTTCTTC
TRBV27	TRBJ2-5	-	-	CASSLSITLGGTQYF	TGTGCCAGCAGTTTATCGATCACCTTAGGGGGGACCCAGTACTTC
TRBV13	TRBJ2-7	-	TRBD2	CASSGGAGGPYEQYF	TGTGCCAGCAGCGGCGGAGCGGGAGGGCCCTACGAGCAGTACTTC
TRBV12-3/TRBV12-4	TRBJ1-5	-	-	CASTTGQQPQHF	TGTGCCAGCACGACAGGTCAACAGCCCCAGCATTTT
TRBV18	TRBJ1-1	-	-	CASSPPAQLNTEAFF	TGTGCCAGCTCACCACCGGCACAGTTGAACACTGAAGCTTTCTTT
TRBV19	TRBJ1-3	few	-	CASSPRQGGLAFGNTIYF	TGTGCCAGTAGCCCGAGGCAGGGCGGTTTAGCTTTTGGAAACACCATATATTTT
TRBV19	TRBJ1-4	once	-	CASTLTGPNEKLFF	TGTGCCAGTACGCTCACAGGCCCTAATGAAAAACTGTTTTTT
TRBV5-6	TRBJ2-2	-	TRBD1	CASSPGTGNTGELFF	TGTGCCAGCAGCCCAGGGACAGGGAACACCGGGGAGCTGTTTTTT
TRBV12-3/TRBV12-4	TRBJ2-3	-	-	CASSWQGPDTQYF	TGTGCCAGCAGTTGGCAGGGTCCAGATACGCAGTATTTT
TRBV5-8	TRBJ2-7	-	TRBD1	CASSLVGTGVYEQYF	TGTGCCAGCAGCTTGGTAGGGACAGGGGTGTACGAGCAGTACTTC
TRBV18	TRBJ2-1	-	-	CASSQRETNEQFF	TGTGCCAGCTCACAGAGGGAGACCAATGAGCAGTTCTTC
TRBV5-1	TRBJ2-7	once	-	CASSLALLAGSGEQYF	TGCGCCAGCAGCTTAGCTCTACTAGCTGGTTCTGGCGAGCAGTACTTC
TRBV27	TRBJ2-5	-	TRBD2	CASSPDTTAGGGETQYF	TGTGCCAGCAGTCCTGACACGACAGCGGGAGGCGGAGAGACCCAGTACTTC